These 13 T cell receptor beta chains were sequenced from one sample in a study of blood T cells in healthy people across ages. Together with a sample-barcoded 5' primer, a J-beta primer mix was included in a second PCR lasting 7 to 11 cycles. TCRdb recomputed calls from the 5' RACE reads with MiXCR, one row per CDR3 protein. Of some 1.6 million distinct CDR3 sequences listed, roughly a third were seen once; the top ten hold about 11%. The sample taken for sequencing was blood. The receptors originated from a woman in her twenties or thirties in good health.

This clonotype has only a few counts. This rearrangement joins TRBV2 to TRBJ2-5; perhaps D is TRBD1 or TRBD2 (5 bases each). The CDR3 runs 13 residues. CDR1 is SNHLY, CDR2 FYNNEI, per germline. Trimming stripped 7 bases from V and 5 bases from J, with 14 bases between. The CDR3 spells CASTRDVDETQYF. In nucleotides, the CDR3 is TGTGCCAGCACCCGGGACGTTGATGAGACCCAGTACTTC.

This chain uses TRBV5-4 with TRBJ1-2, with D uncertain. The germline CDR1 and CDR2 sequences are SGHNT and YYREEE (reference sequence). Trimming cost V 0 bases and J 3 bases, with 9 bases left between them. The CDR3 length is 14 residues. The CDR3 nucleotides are TGTGCCAGCAGCTTGGCCGGCACCTACTATGGCTACACCTTC. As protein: CASSLAGTYYGYTF.

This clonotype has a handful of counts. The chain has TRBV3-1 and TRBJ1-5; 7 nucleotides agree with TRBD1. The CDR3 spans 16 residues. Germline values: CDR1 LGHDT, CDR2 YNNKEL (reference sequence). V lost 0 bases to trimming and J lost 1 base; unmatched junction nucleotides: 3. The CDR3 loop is CASSQDGDSSNQPQHF. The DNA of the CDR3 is TGTGCCAGCAGCCAAGATGGGGACAGCAGCAATCAGCCCCAGCATTTT.

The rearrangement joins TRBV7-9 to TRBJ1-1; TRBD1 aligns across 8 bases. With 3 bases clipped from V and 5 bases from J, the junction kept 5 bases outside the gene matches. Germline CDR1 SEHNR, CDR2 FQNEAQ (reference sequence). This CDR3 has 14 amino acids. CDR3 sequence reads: CASSFGQGETEAFF. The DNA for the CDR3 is TGTGCCAGCAGCTTCGGACAGGGTGAAACTGAAGCTTTCTTT.

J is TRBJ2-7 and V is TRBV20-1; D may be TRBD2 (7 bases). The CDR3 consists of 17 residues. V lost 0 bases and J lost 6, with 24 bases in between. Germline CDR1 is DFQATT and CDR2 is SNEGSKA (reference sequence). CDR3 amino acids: CSARDLFEVEGGLEQYF. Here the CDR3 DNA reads TGCAGTGCTAGAGACCTCTTTGAGGTAGAGGGGGGGCTCGAGCAGTACTTC.

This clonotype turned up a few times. The CDR3, as DNA: TGCAGTGCCCAATGGACTAGCGGGATCCAAGAGACCCAGTACTTC. Translating it yields CSAQWTSGIQETQYF. The chain employs TRBV20-1 and TRBJ2-5, with 12 bases that match TRBD2. Germline V gene sequence: CDR1 DFQATT, CDR2 SNEGSKA (reference sequence). The CDR3 has 15 amino acids. V lost 6 bases, J lost 1 base, and 6 bases stayed unmatched.

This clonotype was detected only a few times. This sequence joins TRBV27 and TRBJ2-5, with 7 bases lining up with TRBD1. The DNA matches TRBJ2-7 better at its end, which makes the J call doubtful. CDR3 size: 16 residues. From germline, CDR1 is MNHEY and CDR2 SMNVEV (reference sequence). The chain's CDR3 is CASSLLQGERGLEQYF. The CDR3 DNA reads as TGTGCCAGCAGTCTTCTGCAGGGTGAAAGGGGGCTCGAGCAGTACTTC.

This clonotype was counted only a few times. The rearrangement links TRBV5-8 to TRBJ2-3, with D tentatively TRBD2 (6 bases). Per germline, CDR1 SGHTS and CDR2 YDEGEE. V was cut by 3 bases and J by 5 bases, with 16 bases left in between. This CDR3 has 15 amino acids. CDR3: CASSWGVQGRDTQYF. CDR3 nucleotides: TGTGCCAGCAGCTGGGGGGTCCAGGGCAGAGATACGCAGTATTTT.

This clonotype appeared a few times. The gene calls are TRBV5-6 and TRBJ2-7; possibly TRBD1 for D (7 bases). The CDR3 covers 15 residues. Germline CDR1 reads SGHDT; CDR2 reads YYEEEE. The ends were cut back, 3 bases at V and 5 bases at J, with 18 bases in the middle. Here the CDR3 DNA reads TGTGCCAGCAGCTGGGGACTGACAGGGCGCGACGAGCAGTACTTC. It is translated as CASSWGLTGRDEQYF. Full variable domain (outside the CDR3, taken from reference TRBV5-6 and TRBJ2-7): DAGVTQSPTHLIKTRGQQVTLRCSPKSGHDTVSWYQQALGQGPQFIFQYYEEEERQRGNFPDRFSGHQFPNYSSELNVNALLLGDSALYLCASSWGLTGRDEQYFGPGTRLTVT.

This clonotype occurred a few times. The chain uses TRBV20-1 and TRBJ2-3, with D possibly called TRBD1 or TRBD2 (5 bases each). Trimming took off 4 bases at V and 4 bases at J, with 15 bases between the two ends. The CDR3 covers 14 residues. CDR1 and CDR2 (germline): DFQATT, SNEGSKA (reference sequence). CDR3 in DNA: TGCAGTGCTATTGGGGAGTGGGGCTCAGATACGCAGTATTTT. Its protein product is CSAIGEWGSDTQYF.

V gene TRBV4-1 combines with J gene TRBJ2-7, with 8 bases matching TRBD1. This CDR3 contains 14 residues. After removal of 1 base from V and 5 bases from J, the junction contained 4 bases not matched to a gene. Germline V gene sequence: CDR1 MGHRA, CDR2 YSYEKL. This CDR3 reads CASSQAGQGNEQYF. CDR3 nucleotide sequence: TGCGCCAGCAGCCAAGCCGGACAGGGCAACGAGCAGTACTTC.

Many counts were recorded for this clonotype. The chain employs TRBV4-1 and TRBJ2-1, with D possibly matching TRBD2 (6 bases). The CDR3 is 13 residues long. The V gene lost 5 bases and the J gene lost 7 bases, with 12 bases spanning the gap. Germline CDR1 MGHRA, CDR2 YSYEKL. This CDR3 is CASSGGKKNEQFF. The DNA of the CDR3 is TGCGCCAGCAGCGGGGGGAAAAAGAATGAGCAGTTCTTC.

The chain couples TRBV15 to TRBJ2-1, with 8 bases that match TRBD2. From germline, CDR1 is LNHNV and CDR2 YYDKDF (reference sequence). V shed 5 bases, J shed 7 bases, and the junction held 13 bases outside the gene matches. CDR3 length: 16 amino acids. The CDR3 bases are TGTGCCACCAGCTCCCGGGTTAGCGGGGTCTCAAATGAGCAGTTCTTC. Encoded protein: CATSSRVSGVSNEQFF.